The T cell receptor beta chain described here comes from a study of T cells in Graves' hyperthyroidism and ophthalmopathy (dated by TCRdb to about 2019). Looking at the study overall: Peripheral blood samples were taken at the time of initial diagnosis, prior to any treatment. To identify distinguishing TCR V-J signatures, a discovery cohort of about 100 patients was used, comprising some 43 with Graves' ophthalmopathy and approximately 58 with stable Graves' hyperthyroidism. Prospective prediction of ophthalmopathy was tested in an independent validation cohort consisting of 18 hyperthyroidism patients and around 16 patients who later progressed to ophthalmopathy. The approximately 97 discovery patients were randomly divided into training and test sets at a 7:3 ratio. The study also compared thyroid tissue and blood T-cell repertoires from 6 or 7 Graves' hyperthyroidism patients. After sampling, hyperthyroidism patients received methimazole starting at 30 mg daily, and ophthalmopathy patients received high-dose intravenous methylprednisolone. According to the paper, TCR Vbeta CDR3 sequencing was carried out on some 140 peripheral blood samples, which came from 40 to 45 ophthalmopathy, fewer than 80 hyperthyroidism and approximately 17 progressor patients.

Stable Graves' hyperthyroidism was defined as no progression to ophthalmopathy during 18 months of follow-up. The hyperthyroidism patients were between 18 and 65 years old and newly diagnosed, with a disease duration of less than 2 months. Patients with uncontrolled infections, other autoimmune diseases, pregnancy or lactation were excluded. Diagnoses were established on the basis of clinical symptoms, serum thyroxine and TRAb, thyroid ultrasound, and orbital computed tomography. PBMCs were isolated from 8 to 10 ml of fresh peripheral blood by Ficoll-Paque density gradient centrifugation. Total RNA was extracted using Trizol reagent, and RNA quality was assessed on an Agilent 2100 Bioanalyzer. The TCR beta CDR3 regions were amplified from RNA transcripts. A first-round RT-PCR of the TCR CDR3 used the HTBI primer set with the Qiagen OneStep RT-PCR kit. The libraries were constructed in a second round of multiplex PCR and then size-selected and purified. Paired-end sequencing of the libraries was performed with 100 bp reads on an Illumina HiSeq2000. On the study's bioinformatics: SOAPnuke was used to process the raw data, throwing out any read that contained adapters or uncalled bases, had a mean Phred below 15, or lacked an exact constant-primer or identifier match. High-quality paired reads were merged using COPE v1.2.5, and each unique nucleotide sequence was defined as a clonotype. MiTCR v1.1 was used to align the clonotypes against IMGT TRBV, TRBD and TRBJ reference segments. Analysis was restricted to V-J combinations with a frequency above 0.0001, which covered about 99% of repertoires. The TCS score was defined as the ratio of F50 (clonal expansion) to E x V (chaos), calculated using BLOSUM62-based TCRdist between CDR3 peptides within each V-J. Welch's t-statistics and random forest reduced 514 V-J features to 13, which were used in a naive Bayes classifier (R e1071). TCRdb reprocessing: public reads trimmed at Q25 with fastp, clones called with MiXCR, in-frame beta chains kept. CDR3 protein duplicates are merged, each entry listing the most common genes and DNA. These V and J calls are TCRdb output, not the study's own analysis. This sample is represented by under 350,000 distinct CDR3 sequences; roughly 20% of them were singletons. The ten top clones hold 45% to 55% of the sample.

Looking up the germline V gene yields CDR1 KGHSH and CDR2 LQKENI. The CDR3 measures 15 amino acids from cysteine to phenylalanine. The entry retains the CDR3 DNA only, 45 bases that are in frame from base 1. V and J lose 3 bases and 0 bases, and a span of 11 bases separates them. This clonotype was counted only a few times. The antigen it binds to is not known. No much larger clonotype is one base removed from it; base qualities were not supplied. Broad study findings and their caveats: A 13 V-J signature model separated ophthalmopathy from stable hyperthyroidism, with around 90% sensitivity and roughly 82% specificity in cross-validation and 80%/75% in testing. Most expanded thyroid clonotypes (frequency above 0.001) were also detected in blood, a finding suggesting that blood repertoires may reflect thyroid immune responses. In validation, progression to ophthalmopathy was predicted by the model with nearly 71% sensitivity and around 76% specificity, a median of approximately 6.5 months before onset. No statistical method was used to set the sample size in advance, and investigators knew the group allocation.

The TCR sequence derives from a woman in her forties or fifties with Graves' hyperthyroidism. Recombination joined TRBV18 with TRBJ1-2; the best D guess is TRBD1, with 6 bases matching. Material: blood. The nucleotide sequence is TGTGCCAGCTCACCCTTGGACAGAGCTAACTATGGCTACACCTTC. Translated, this gives CASSPLDRANYGYTF.